A selection of T cell receptor beta chains follows, all from one sample in a study of cytomegalovirus exposure and HLA in healthy donors. Using immunoSEQ multiplex PCR, the repertoire was profiled, and TCRdb retains in-frame clones only, with some absent. The sample carries some 150,000 clones, approximately 9% recorded once. Sequencing was performed on PBMCs. The receptors here all came from a male donor in good health and CMV-seronegative. Each CDR3 is given with its conserved first and last residue. The order of the fields is D gene, clone size, V gene, J gene, CDR3 protein, CDR3 DNA. A D gene is named only where the DNA matches it firmly. Clone size is not always given. Where it is, it says once, few, many or a class for expanded clones.

NA	NA	TRBV27	TRBJ2-7	CASSLRDSSSYEQYF	TGTGCCAGCAGTTTAAGGGACTCGAGCTCCTACGAGCAGTACTTC
TRBD1	NA	TRBV7-2	TRBJ1-2	CASSLAGQGALYGYTF	TGTGCCAGCAGCTTAGCGGGACAGGGGGCGTTGTATGGCTACACCTTC
TRBD1	few	TRBV25-1	TRBJ1-4	CASSESGAGGSNEKLFF	TGTGCCAGCAGTGAATCCGGGGCAGGGGGAAGTAATGAAAAACTGTTTTTT
TRBD1	NA	TRBV27	TRBJ2-7	CASSREDRGHEQYF	TGTGCCAGCAGCCGAGAGGACAGGGGCCACGAGCAGTACTTC
NA	NA	TRBV13	TRBJ2-7	CASSLYREMSEQYF	TGTGCCAGCAGCTTATACAGGGAAATGAGTGAGCAGTACTTC
NA	few	TRBV29-1	TRBJ2-3	CSVRGQNTDTQYF	TGCAGCGTTCGAGGGCAGAATACAGATACGCAGTATTTT
NA	NA	TRBV28	TRBJ1-6	CASSLGGGESPLHF	TGTGCCAGCAGTTTAGGGGGGGGAGAATCACCCCTCCACTTT
TRBD1	NA	TRBV14	TRBJ1-2	CASSLRTGSNYGYTF	TGTGCCAGCAGCCTCAGGACAGGCTCCAACTATGGCTACACCTTC
NA	NA	TRBV7-9	TRBJ1-1	CASSSSPTGLSNTEAFF	TGTGCCAGCAGCTCCTCGCCTACAGGCCTATCTAACACTGAAGCTTTCTTT
TRBD1	few	TRBV7-9	TRBJ1-1	CASSVGQGGTEAFF	TGTGCCAGCAGCGTGGGACAGGGGGGGACTGAAGCTTTCTTT
NA	NA	TRBV11-2	TRBJ2-7	CASSLEGGGSEQYF	TGTGCCAGCAGCTTAGAGGGAGGGGGATCCGAGCAGTACTTC
NA	NA	TRBV28	TRBJ2-1	CACTNRNEQFF	TGTGCCTGCACCAATCGGAATGAGCAGTTCTTC
TRBD1	few	TRBV15	TRBJ1-5	CATSRDRGVQPQHF	TGTGCCACCAGCAGGGACAGGGGGGTTCAGCCCCAGCATTTT
TRBD2	few	TRBV5-4	TRBJ2-1	CASSSRTSADNEQFF	TGTGCCAGCAGCAGCCGGACTAGCGCCGACAATGAGCAGTTCTTC
TRBD1	few	TRBV30	TRBJ2-7	CAWSGGTGGEQYF	TGTGCCTGGAGCGGAGGGACAGGGGGAGAGCAGTACTTC
NA	NA	TRBV6-1	TRBJ2-1	CASSDPQAVEFF	TGTGCCAGCAGTGATCCCCAGGCCGTAGAGTTCTTC
NA	NA	TRBV5-4	TRBJ2-2	CASSLAGRGTGELFF	TGTGCCAGCAGCTTGGCCGGAAGGGGTACCGGGGAGCTGTTTTTT
TRBD2	NA	TRBV27	TRBJ2-3	CASSSRLPLGTTTDTQYF	TGTGCCAGCAGTTCCCGACTCCCCCTCGGGACTACGACAGATACGCAGTATTTT
TRBD1	NA	TRBV27	TRBJ1-5	CASSPGTGVNQPQHF	TGTGCCAGCAGTCCCGGGACAGGGGTGAATCAGCCCCAGCATTTT
TRBD1	NA	TRBV19	TRBJ2-7	CASSISGTGMHEQYF	TGTGCCAGTAGTATATCGGGGACAGGGATGCACGAGCAGTACTTC
NA	NA	TRBV19	TRBJ2-2	CASSYRRPGSAGELFF	TGTGCCAGTAGTTATAGGAGACCTGGTTCGGCCGGGGAGCTGTTTTTT
NA	few	TRBV2	TRBJ1-2	CASSDRGVDYGYTF	TGTGCCAGCAGTGACAGGGGAGTAGACTATGGCTACACCTTC
TRBD2	NA	TRBV6-1	TRBJ2-7	CASTPGLAYEQYF	TGTGCCAGCACCCCGGGACTAGCCTACGAGCAGTACTTC
NA	NA	TRBV6-1	TRBJ1-5	CASSELGGHQPQHF	TGTGCCAGCAGTGAACTCGGAGGGCATCAGCCCCAGCATTTT
NA	NA	TRBV4-3	TRBJ2-5	CASSQEYSGTPSAATQYF	TGCGCCAGCAGCCAAGAATACTCGGGGACACCATCGGCAGCGACCCAGTACTTC
TRBD2	NA	TRBV28	TRBJ2-7	CASNPVSTSGYYEQYF	TGTGCCAGCAACCCGGTCAGTACTAGCGGTTACTACGAGCAGTACTTC
TRBD1	few	TRBV29-1	TRBJ1-1	CSFTHTGTGLLGNTEAFF	TGCAGCTTCACCCATACCGGGACAGGACTATTGGGGAACACTGAAGCTTTCTTT
TRBD2	few	TRBV2	TRBJ2-3	CASSEGTSGEDTQYF	TGTGCCAGCAGTGAAGGGACTAGCGGGGAAGATACGCAGTATTTT
TRBD1	few	TRBV6-6	TRBJ2-5	CASNDRVLETQYF	TGTGCCAGCAACGACAGGGTGTTAGAGACCCAGTACTTC
TRBD1	NA	TRBV10-3	TRBJ1-1	CAISESRDRGGEAFF	TGTGCCATCAGTGAGTCCCGGGACAGGGGCGGTGAAGCTTTCTTT
TRBD2	few	TRBV7-8	TRBJ2-7	CASGPSGFPSYEQYF	TGTGCCAGCGGCCCTAGCGGGTTCCCCTCCTACGAGCAGTACTTC
NA	few	TRBV4-2	TRBJ2-3	CASSPSRTSTDTQYF	TGTGCCAGCAGCCCTTCGCGGACTAGCACAGATACGCAGTATTTT
NA	NA	TRBV7-7	TRBJ2-5	CASSRGGTVETQYF	TGTGCTAGCAGCCGCGGGGGGACAGTAGAGACCCAGTACTTC
TRBD1	NA	TRBV9	TRBJ2-1	CASSGRTGNYNEQFF	TGTGCCAGCAGCGGAAGGACAGGGAACTACAATGAGCAGTTCTTC
TRBD1	NA	TRBV6-1	TRBJ2-6	CASSEDGGQGFSGANVLTF	TGTGCCAGCAGTGAAGATGGGGGACAGGGGTTCTCTGGGGCCAACGTCCTGACTTTC
NA	NA	TRBV27	TRBJ1-5	CASSLLGVGNQPQHF	TGTGCCAGCAGTTTATTGGGCGTAGGCAATCAGCCCCAGCATTTT
TRBD2	few	TRBV2	TRBJ2-3	CATWTSGGSTDTQYF	TGTGCCACCTGGACTAGCGGGGGGAGCACAGATACGCAGTATTTT
TRBD1	NA	TRBV19	TRBJ1-4	CASSDRGSNEKLFF	TGTGCCAGTAGTGACAGGGGGTCTAATGAAAAACTGTTTTTT
TRBD1	NA	TRBV4-3	TRBJ1-2	CASSHRQRSGTVGYTF	TGCGCCAGCAGCCATCGACAAAGATCCGGGACAGTCGGTTACACCTTC
NA	few	TRBV6-5	TRBJ1-1	CASNRFGGNTEAFF	TGTGCCAGCAACCGGTTCGGCGGGAACACTGAAGCTTTCTTT
NA	NA	TRBV27	TRBJ1-2	CASSFFGGNGYTF	TGTGCCAGCAGTTTCTTTGGGGGGAATGGCTACACCTTC
NA	few	TRBV2	TRBJ2-5	CASRPQGASLETQYF	TGTGCCAGCAGGCCTCAGGGCGCAAGTTTAGAGACCCAGTACTTC
TRBD2	few	TRBV6-5	TRBJ2-1	CASMLRGGLHEQFF	TGTGCCAGCATGCTCCGGGGGGGCCTTCATGAGCAGTTCTTC
NA	few	TRBV28	TRBJ2-5	CASSSQTDTAPQYF	TGTGCCAGCAGTTCCCAGACCGACACCGCGCCCCAGTACTTC
NA	NA	TRBV7-3	TRBJ2-1	CASSHRVVPPYNEQFF	TGTGCCAGCAGCCACCGGGTGGTTCCCCCATACAATGAGCAGTTCTTC
TRBD1	once	TRBV27	TRBJ1-3	CASSLAGGGNTIYF	TGTGCCAGCAGTCTAGCAGGGGGTGGAAACACCATATATTTT
NA	few	TRBV9	TRBJ1-1	CASSSVSSTEAFF	TGTGCCAGCAGCTCCGTATCTAGCACTGAAGCTTTCTTT
TRBD1	NA	TRBV29-1	TRBJ1-4	CSAAGTGRTTNEKLFF	TGCAGCGCTGCCGGGACAGGGAGGACAACTAATGAAAAACTGTTTTTT
TRBD1	few	TRBV28	TRBJ2-5	CASSFYTGTGVETQYF	TGTGCCAGCAGCTTTTATACCGGGACAGGGGTCGAGACCCAGTACTTC
TRBD1	few	TRBV7-2	TRBJ2-1	CASRHIDRGNEQFF	TGTGCCAGCAGACACATTGACAGGGGCAATGAGCAGTTCTTC
TRBD1	NA	TRBV2	TRBJ1-1	CASSKTGDSRTVAFF	TGTGCCAGCAGTAAAACAGGGGACAGCCGTACCGTGGCTTTCTTT
NA	NA	TRBV7-8	TRBJ2-1	CASSLDRYEQFF	TGTGCCAGCAGCTTAGACAGGTATGAGCAGTTCTTC
NA	NA	TRBV9	TRBJ2-3	CASSVGVLSADTQYF	TGTGCCAGCAGCGTAGGGGTGTTAAGCGCAGATACGCAGTATTTT
TRBD1	NA	TRBV2	TRBJ1-4	CASSGQGGNEKLFF	TGTGCCAGCAGTGGACAGGGGGGTAATGAAAAACTGTTTTTT
NA	few	TRBV5-6	TRBJ2-7	CASSLLANYEQYF	TGTGCCAGCAGCTTGCTAGCGAACTACGAGCAGTACTTC
NA	NA	TRBV5-6	TRBJ1-1	CASKILNTEAFF	TGTGCCAGCAAAATATTGAACACTGAAGCTTTCTTT
TRBD1	few	TRBV25-1	TRBJ1-2	CASSERSGGDYGYTF	TGTGCCAGCAGTGAAAGATCAGGGGGCGACTATGGCTACACCTTC
NA	few	TRBV7-2	TRBJ1-2	CASSLVDGGSGYTF	TGTGCCAGCAGCTTAGTAGACGGGGGAAGTGGCTACACCTTC
TRBD1	NA	TRBV5-1	TRBJ1-1	CASSFRDRVQAFF	TGCGCCAGCAGCTTCCGGGACAGGGTGCAAGCTTTCTTT